This TCR beta chain was found in a study of blood T cells in healthy people across ages. Study-level findings and limits: A roughly linear age-dependent decrease characterized TCR beta diversity per million T cells. There were more naive CD4+ cells and higher diversity in long-lived donors than in aged donors. Investigators treated diversity estimates from one million T cells as underestimates.

Then a second PCR, running roughly 7 to 11 cycles, was carried out with a sample-barcoded 5' primer and a J-beta primer mix. All samples yielded 2.5 million or more CDR3-containing paired-end reads. TCRdb ran MiXCR on the 5' RACE reads and lists one entry per CDR3 protein. The sample lists approximately 600,000 distinct CDR3 sequences, about 54% occurring once. Germline V gene sequence: CDR1 MGHRA, CDR2 YSYEKL. Deletions cut 5 bases from V and 0 bases from J, with 17 bases between. CDR3 size: 16 residues. Concerning this clonotype: Its antigen is unknown.

The V call is TRBV4-1, the J call TRBJ2-7; D might be TRBD2 (5 bases). The origin of this receptor is a man between 60 and 75 years old in good health. Sequencing was carried out using blood. The CDR3 sequence is CASSGSHAGLSYEQYF. The CDR3 region has the DNA TGCGCCAGCAGCGGGAGTCACGCAGGCCTCTCCTACGAGCAGTACTTC.